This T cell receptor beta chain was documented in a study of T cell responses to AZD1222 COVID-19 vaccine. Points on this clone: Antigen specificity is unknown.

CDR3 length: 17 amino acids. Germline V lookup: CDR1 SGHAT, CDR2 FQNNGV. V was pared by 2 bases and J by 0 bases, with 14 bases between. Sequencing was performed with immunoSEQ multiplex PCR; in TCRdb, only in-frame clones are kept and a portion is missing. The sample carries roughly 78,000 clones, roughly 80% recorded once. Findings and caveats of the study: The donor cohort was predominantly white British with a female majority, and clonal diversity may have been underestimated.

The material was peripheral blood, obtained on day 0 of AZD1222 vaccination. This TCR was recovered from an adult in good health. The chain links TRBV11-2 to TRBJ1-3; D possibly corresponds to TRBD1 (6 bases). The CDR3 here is CASSLKPGHLSGNTIYF. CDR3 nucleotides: TGTGCCAGCAGCTTAAAACCGGGACACCTCTCTGGAAACACCATATATTTT. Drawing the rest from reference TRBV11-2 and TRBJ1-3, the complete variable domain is EAGVAQSPRYKIIEKRQSVAFWCNPISGHATLYWYQQILGQGPKLLIQFQNNGVVDDSQLPKDRFSAERLKGVDSTLKIQPAKLEDSAVYLCASSLKPGHLSGNTIYFGEGSWLTVV.